These T cell receptor beta chains were read from a single sample in a study of blood T cell repertoires in COVID-19. Assay: immunoSEQ multiplex PCR; the TCRdb copy retains only in-frame clones and omits some. Here the sample spans about 290,000 clones, just over 85% being singletons. Sequencing was done on a sample of peripheral blood. All receptors derive from a woman in her twenties or thirties with active or convalescent COVID-19. CDR3s include the opening cysteine and the closing phenylalanine or tryptophan. A D gene is named only where the DNA matches it firmly. Some rows have no size entry. The others give once, few or many, or a class for an expanded clone.

D gene | J gene | clone size | V gene | CDR3 DNA | CDR3 protein
- | TRBJ1-1 | - | TRBV19 | TGTGCCAGTAGTATGCGGGGAATTGAAGCTTTCTTT | CASSMRGIEAFF
TRBD2 | TRBJ2-3 | - | TRBV7-2 | TGTGCCAGCAGCTTAGATCAGCGGGGGGGAGATACGCAGTATTTT | CASSLDQRGGDTQYF
- | TRBJ1-6 | - | TRBV6-1 | TGTGCCAGCAGTGAAAGGGTAGGACAGTCTGGCCTCCACTTT | CASSERVGQSGLHF
TRBD1 | TRBJ1-1 | - | TRBV7-2 | TGTGCCAGCAGCTTTGGGCGGCGGACAGGGGCCCTGAACACTGAAGCTTTCTTT | CASSFGRRTGALNTEAFF
- | TRBJ1-2 | - | TRBV2 | TGTGCCAGCAGTGAAGCCGGAGCGTATGGCTACACCTTC | CASSEAGAYGYTF
TRBD1 | TRBJ1-1 | - | TRBV28 | TGTGCCAGCTGGACAGGGGGCGTACCCACTGAAGCTTTCTTT | CASWTGGVPTEAFF
- | TRBJ1-5 | - | TRBV3-1/TRBV3-2 | TGTGCCAGCAGCCCCGGCGGGGGTTACAATCAGCCCCAGCATTTT | CASSPGGGYNQPQHF
TRBD1 | TRBJ1-5 | few | TRBV5-8 | TGTGCCAGCAGCTTGGGACAGGGGGGATATCAGCCCCAGCATTTT | CASSLGQGGYQPQHF
- | TRBJ1-1 | - | TRBV6-2/TRBV6-3 | TGTGCCAGCAGTTACTCTCAGGTCAGCTTGAACACTGAAGCTTTCTTT | CASSYSQVSLNTEAFF
- | TRBJ2-7 | - | TRBV12-3/TRBV12-4 | TGTGCCAGCAGTTCCGACTACCTATACGAGCAGTACTTC | CASSSDYLYEQYF
TRBD1 | TRBJ1-5 | once | TRBV19 | TGTGCCAGTGCCGGGACAGGGGGAAATCAGCCCCAGCATTTT | CASAGTGGNQPQHF
TRBD2 | TRBJ2-5 | once | TRBV19 | TGTGCCAGTAGTACACCGGGACTAGTAGAGACCCAGTACTTC | CASSTPGLVETQYF
TRBD2 | TRBJ2-5 | - | TRBV7-2 | TGTGCCAGCAGCGTAGCGGGGGGGGCCGTTAAGACCCAGTACTTC | CASSVAGGAVKTQYF
- | TRBJ1-2 | few | TRBV7-9 | TGTGCCAGCAGCTTAGGGGGGCAGGGGAACTATGGCTACACCTTC | CASSLGGQGNYGYTF
- | TRBJ2-5 | - | TRBV15 | TGTGCCACCAGTTCCCCCGCGGGGACCACGGAAGAGACCCAGTACTTC | CATSSPAGTTEETQYF